Following are 26 T cell receptor beta chains from one sample sequenced in a study of blood T cell repertoires in COVID-19. The data were produced by immunoSEQ multiplex PCR, yet TCRdb's version contains in-frame clones alone and is incomplete. Of approximately 400,000 clones listed, around 89% are singletons. Input material: peripheral blood. These receptor sequences come from a woman between 50 and 59 years old with COVID-19, enrolled during active disease.

The chain joins TRBV6-6 to TRBJ1-5; D perhaps matches TRBD1 (6 bases). Germline V gene sequence: CDR1 MNHNY, CDR2 SVGAGI (reference sequence). V shed 5 bases and J shed 3 bases, with 17 bases lying between them. The CDR3 sequence is 16 residues long. The CDR3 reads CASSPRERGYNQPQHF. For the CDR3, the DNA is TGTGCCAGCAGTCCTCGGGAAAGGGGGTACAATCAGCCCCAGCATTTT.

The V call is TRBV7-9, the J call TRBJ1-2, with D tentatively TRBD1 (6 bases). CDR1 and CDR2 (germline): SEHNR, FQNEAQ (reference sequence). V lost 2 bases to trimming and J lost 3 bases, with 13 bases between them. CDR3 length: 15 amino acids. The CDR3 region is CASSLKSGVDYGYTF. CDR3 sequence (DNA): TGTGCCAGCAGCTTAAAGTCAGGGGTGGACTATGGCTACACCTTC.

The chain links TRBV6-5 to TRBJ1-2; 10 bases agree with TRBD1. V lost 4 bases to trimming and J lost 7 bases; unmatched junction nucleotides: 3. The CDR3 runs 13 residues. Germline CDR1 and CDR2: MNHEY and SVGAGI. In DNA form, the CDR3 reads TGTGCCAGCAGTTGGGACAGGGGCGCTGGCTACACCTTC. Its protein product is CASSWDRGAGYTF.

The chain carries TRBV15 and TRBJ2-4, with TRBD1 matching 9 bases. V shed 1 base, J shed 3 bases, and the junction held 13 bases outside the gene matches. The germline V gene has CDR1 LNHNV and CDR2 YYDKDF (reference sequence). The CDR3 consists of 19 residues. CDR3: CATSRGGTGFNFLKNIQYF. In DNA form, the CDR3 reads TGTGCCACCAGCAGAGGAGGGACAGGGTTTAACTTTCTCAAAAACATTCAGTACTTC.

The chain joins TRBV5-1 to TRBJ2-5, with TRBD1 matching 7 bases. This CDR3 spans 12 amino acids. J gave up 5 bases and V 3 bases, and 1 base lay outside the gene matches. CDR1 SGHRS and CDR2 YFSETQ come from the germline V gene. The DNA of the CDR3 is TGCGCCAGCAGCTCCAGGGGGGAGACCCAGTACTTC. Translating gives CASSSRGETQYF.

On this clone: This CDR3 is also generated by other DNA sequences in the sample. This sequence joins TRBV19 and TRBJ1-4; 8 bases are a match to TRBD1. CDR1 and CDR2 from the germline V gene are LNHDA and SQIVND (reference sequence). J gave up 6 bases and V 3 bases, and 6 bases lay outside the gene matches. The CDR3 extends over 15 amino acids. The CDR3 region is CASSITGTGDEKLFF. The CDR3 DNA is TGTGCCAGTAGTATTACCGGGACAGGAGATGAAAAACTGTTTTTT.

The chain couples TRBV5-6 to TRBJ2-2; a weak D match, TRBD2 (6 bases). The CDR3 length is 16 residues. V shed 6 bases and J shed 6 bases, with 21 bases lying between them. In germline, CDR1 is SGHDT, CDR2 YYEEEE. The CDR3 is CASNLRGRVGPGELFF. For the CDR3, the DNA is TGTGCCAGCAATCTGCGGGGCAGGGTAGGGCCCGGGGAGCTGTTTTTT.

The genes are TRBV6-5 and TRBJ1-1, with D unclear. The CDR3 consists of 13 residues. Trimming left V 10 bases short and J 0 bases short, with 12 bases between. CDR1 and CDR2 from the germline V gene are MNHEY and SVGAGI. The CDR3 DNA reads as TGTGCCATCACCAGGATAATGAACACTGAAGCTTTCTTT. This translates into CAITRIMNTEAFF.

The chain recombines TRBV6-5 with TRBJ1-2, with D perhaps matching TRBD1 (5 bases). Germline CDR1 reads MNHEY; CDR2 reads SVGAGI. V shed 6 bases and J shed 4 bases, with 12 bases lying between them. The CDR3 loop spans 13 amino acids. The CDR3 here is CASSQGTSYGYTF. CDR3 nucleotide sequence: TGTGCCAGCAGCCAGGGTACCTCCTATGGCTACACCTTC.

V gene TRBV2 combines with J gene TRBJ1-1; D might be TRBD1 (5 bases). This CDR3 is built from 13 residues. Germline CDR1 and CDR2: SNHLY and FYNNEI. V lost 5 bases and J lost 5, with 12 bases in between. CDR3 DNA: TGTGCCAGCAGTTCAGGGAAGGGGACTGAAGCTTTCTTT. Its translation: CASSSGKGTEAFF.

V gene TRBV5-1 combines with J gene TRBJ1-1, with D perhaps matching TRBD1 (5 bases). The V and J ends lost 0 bases and 5 bases respectively, with 11 bases between them. The CDR3 is 14 amino acids. Per germline, CDR1 SGHRS and CDR2 YFSETQ. The chain's CDR3 is CASSLDGRGTEAFF. The CDR3 nucleotides are TGCGCCAGCAGCTTGGACGGCCGGGGGACTGAAGCTTTCTTT.

The genes are TRBV19 and TRBJ2-7, with 7 bases fitting TRBD2. The length of the CDR3 is 16 residues. V lost 5 bases and J lost 0; bases outside the gene matches: 10. Germline CDR1 LNHDA, CDR2 SQIVND (reference sequence). Here the CDR3 DNA reads TGTGCCAGTAGTCCTGGCGGGGGTCCTTCCTCCTACGAGCAGTACTTC. Its protein product is CASSPGGGPSSYEQYF.

The chain carries TRBV28 and TRBJ2-7, with D hard to call. V lost 6 bases to trimming and J lost 2 bases, with 14 bases between them. CDR1 is MDHEN, CDR2 SYDVKM, per germline. The CDR3 consists of 14 residues. This chain's CDR3 is CASRVRGETYEQYF. The CDR3 nucleotides read TGTGCCAGCAGAGTGAGAGGCGAGACCTACGAGCAGTACTTC.

The chain links TRBV5-4 to TRBJ1-1, with 7 positions matching TRBD1. The V gene's germline CDR1 is SGHNT and CDR2 YYREEE (reference sequence). The CDR3 is 13 residues long. V lost 3 bases, J lost 1 base, and 0 bases stayed unmatched. Here the CDR3 DNA reads TGTGCCAGCAGCTGGGACAGGAACACTGAAGCTTTCTTT. Residues: CASSWDRNTEAFF.

The chain employs TRBV5-1 and TRBJ1-1; perhaps TRBD1 as D (5 bases). Germline-derived CDR1 and CDR2 are SGHRS and YFSETQ. Trimming cost V 3 bases and J 0 bases, with 6 bases left between them. The CDR3 covers 13 residues. CDR3 sequence (DNA): TGCGCCAGCAGCTCCAGGGTGAACACTGAAGCTTTCTTT. The encoded protein is CASSSRVNTEAFF.

The chain has TRBV10-3 and TRBJ1-6, with D possibly being TRBD1 (6 bases). The CDR3 extends over 13 amino acids. Per the germline V gene, CDR1 is ENHRY and CDR2 is SYGVKD. Trimming stripped 2 bases from V and 13 bases from J, with 12 bases between. The CDR3 loop reads CAISEGTGGPLHF. In nucleotides, the CDR3 is TGTGCCATCAGTGAGGGGACGGGGGGCCCCCTCCACTTT.

The V and J genes are TRBV9 and TRBJ2-2, with 12 bases that match TRBD1. Germline CDR1 reads SGDLS; CDR2 reads YYNGEE. The CDR3 has 17 amino acids. With V trimmed by 5 bases and J by 0 bases, 5 bases remained unmatched. This CDR3 is CASSGDRGPSNTGELFF. The DNA for the CDR3 is TGTGCCAGCAGTGGGGACAGGGGGCCGTCGAACACCGGGGAGCTGTTTTTT.

The CDR3 DNA is TGTGCCAGCAGTTACAGGGTTGAGTATGGCTACACCTTC. This sequence encodes CASSYRVEYGYTF. The rearrangement links TRBV2 to TRBJ1-2; D possibly corresponds to TRBD1 (6 bases). The CDR3 is 13 amino acids. V gave up 5 bases and J gave up 5 bases, with 12 bases separating them. Germline V gives CDR1 SNHLY, CDR2 FYNNEI.

This chain uses TRBV11-2 with TRBJ1-6, with 7 positions matching TRBD1. The CDR3 runs 13 residues. Germline V gives CDR1 SGHAT, CDR2 FQNNGV. The trim removed 5 bases at V and 10 bases at J, leaving 5 bases unmatched. The CDR3 sequence is CASSLQGESPLHF. The CDR3, as DNA: TGTGCCAGCAGCCTCCAGGGGGAATCACCCCTCCACTTT.

The J gene is TRBJ1-1, the V gene TRBV5-1; 8 nucleotides align to TRBD1. The V segment lost 0 bases and the J segment 5 bases; nucleotides outside the gene matches: 6. Germline CDR1 SGHRS, CDR2 YFSETQ. The CDR3 loop spans 15 amino acids. This CDR3 is CASSLGDRGSTEAFF. The CDR3 nucleotides read TGCGCCAGCAGCTTGGGTGACAGGGGTTCGACTGAAGCTTTCTTT.

The rearrangement joins TRBV7-6 to TRBJ1-6, with 8 bases that match TRBD1. Germline CDR1 and CDR2: SGHVS and FNYEAQ. The junction had 13 bases not matched to a gene; V was cut back by 5 bases and J by 10 bases. This CDR3 is 16 amino acids long. CDR3 loop: CASSPRTGPMGSPLHF. The CDR3 bases are TGTGCCAGCAGCCCTCGGACAGGGCCGATGGGGTCACCCCTCCACTTT.

The V call is TRBV4-1, the J call TRBJ2-3, with 7 positions matching TRBD1. V was clipped by 8 bases and J by 2 bases; unmatched bases: 4. Germline V lookup: CDR1 MGHRA, CDR2 YSYEKL. The CDR3 loop spans 13 amino acids. The CDR3 DNA sequence: TGCGCCAGCCGACAGGGCTTCACAGATACGCAGTATTTT. Protein: CASRQGFTDTQYF.

The V and J genes are TRBV9 and TRBJ1-2; TRBD1 agrees at 10 bases. With V trimmed by 4 bases and J by 6 bases, 9 bases remained unmatched. CDR3 length equals 15 residues. Germline CDR1 SGDLS, CDR2 YYNGEE. CDR3 DNA: TGTGCCAGCAGCACCCGGGACAGGGGTTTGGATGGCTACACCTTC. Its protein is CASSTRDRGLDGYTF.

The chain recombines TRBV27 with TRBJ1-4; D perhaps matches TRBD1 (5 bases). Trimming took off 5 bases at V and 7 bases at J, with 23 bases between the two ends. Germline assignment: CDR1 MNHEY and CDR2 SMNVEV (reference sequence). The CDR3 loop spans 17 amino acids. The CDR3 loop is CASSPIPGTRKGEKLFF. Here the CDR3 DNA reads TGTGCCAGCAGTCCCATTCCCGGGACTCGAAAGGGTGAAAAACTGTTTTTT.

The chain couples TRBV7-9 to TRBJ2-3; D is ambiguous. V gave up 2 bases and J gave up 1 base, with 7 bases separating them. CDR3 length: 14 amino acids. Germline loops: CDR1 SEHNR, CDR2 FQNEAQ (reference sequence). The CDR3 DNA follows: TGTGCCAGCAGCTTACCACAAGGCACAGATACGCAGTATTTT. It is translated as CASSLPQGTDTQYF.

This clone turned up a few times. The chain has TRBV7-9 and TRBJ1-2; D is possibly TRBD1 (5 bases). V lost 5 bases to trimming and J lost 6 bases, with 10 bases between them. Per germline, CDR1 SEHNR and CDR2 FQNEAQ (reference sequence). The CDR3 is 12 amino acids. CDR3 sequence reads: CASSIARDGYTF. The CDR3 DNA is TGTGCCAGCAGCATCGCCAGGGATGGCTACACCTTC.